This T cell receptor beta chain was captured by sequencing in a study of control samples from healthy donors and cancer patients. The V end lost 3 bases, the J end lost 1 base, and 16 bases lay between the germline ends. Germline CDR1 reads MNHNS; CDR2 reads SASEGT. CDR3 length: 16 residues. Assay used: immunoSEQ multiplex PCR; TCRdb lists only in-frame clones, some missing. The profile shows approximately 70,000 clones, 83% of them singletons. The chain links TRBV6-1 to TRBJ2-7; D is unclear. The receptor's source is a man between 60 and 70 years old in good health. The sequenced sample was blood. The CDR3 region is CASSDLATAVSYEQYF. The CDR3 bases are TGTGCCAGCAGTGATCTGGCCACCGCTGTATCCTACGAGCAGTACTTC.